The 14 T cell receptor beta chains listed next were all sequenced from one sample in a study of T cells in tuberculosis. After thawing and overnight rest, PBMC were stained with GMM-loaded CD1B tetramer, viability dye and anti-CD3 for sorting. CD1B tetramers were loaded with Rhodococcus equi-derived C32 glucose monomycolate. Using immunoSEQ multiplex PCR, the repertoire was profiled, and TCRdb retains in-frame clones only, with some absent. The sample has about 58,000 clones, over 75% seen once; the top ten hold just over 20%. Sequencing was performed on CD1b-GMM tetramer-negative cells sorted from PBMCs. These receptors originate from an adult woman with latent tuberculosis.

CDR3 coding DNA: TGCAGTGCCGACAGGGGGCATGGCTACACCTTC. Translation: CSADRGHGYTF. This chain uses TRBV20-1 with TRBJ1-2; TRBD1 agrees at 10 bases. The CDR3 is 11 residues long. Germline CDR1 is DFQATT and CDR2 is SNEGSKA (reference sequence). The trim removed 6 bases at V and 6 bases at J, leaving 1 base unmatched.

The CDR3 here is CAISEYRGDTQYF. CDR3 nucleotides: TGTGCCATCAGTGAGTACAGGGGAGATACGCAGTATTTT. J is TRBJ2-3 and V is TRBV10-3; TRBD1 matches at 7 bases. J lost 5 bases, V lost 1 base, and 0 bases had no gene match. The CDR3 runs 13 residues. CDR1 is ENHRY, CDR2 SYGVKD, per germline.

The CDR3 DNA follows: TGTGCCAGCAGCCCCTTCCAGGGGGCTTGGACTGAAGCTTTCTTT. Amino acids: CASSPFQGAWTEAFF. The genes are TRBV27 and TRBJ1-1; TRBD1 agrees at 8 bases. Trimming took 6 bases from V and 5 from J; bases not matched to a gene: 11. The CDR3 extends over 15 amino acids. In germline, CDR1 is MNHEY, CDR2 SMNVEV (reference sequence).

The chain is built from TRBV6-5 and TRBJ2-1, with a possible D match to TRBD2 (6 bases). This CDR3 has 15 amino acids. V was pared by 0 bases and J by 6 bases, with 12 bases between. Germline CDR1 reads MNHEY; CDR2 reads SVGAGI. Written as DNA, the CDR3 is TGTGCCAGCAGTTACTCCCCGCCCGGGGGCAATGAGCAGTTCTTC. Translated, it gives CASSYSPPGGNEQFF.

This chain joins TRBV11-3 and TRBJ2-7; the D gene is possibly TRBD2 (6 bases). Looked up from germline, CDR1 is SGHNT and CDR2 is YENEEA. V dropped 5 bases and J dropped 3 bases, with 11 bases sitting between them. The CDR3 has 13 residues. This CDR3 reads CASSLTSYYEQYF. The DNA for the CDR3 is TGTGCCAGCAGCCTGACTAGTTACTACGAGCAGTACTTC.

The chain recombines TRBV15 with TRBJ2-7; D possibly corresponds to TRBD2 (5 bases). In germline, CDR1 is LNHNV, CDR2 YYDKDF (reference sequence). Trimming took off 5 bases at V and 3 bases at J, with 17 bases between the two ends. The CDR3 runs to 15 residues. The CDR3 bases are TGTGCCACCAGCGTTTCAGCCGGGATCTACTACGAGCAGTACTTC. The encoded protein is CATSVSAGIYYEQYF.

The chain is built from TRBV7-2 and TRBJ2-5, with 9 bases aligning to TRBD2. Germline trimming cut 1 base from V and 7 bases from J; bases unmatched to any gene: 7. There are 15 residues in the CDR3. CDR1 SGHTA and CDR2 FQGNSA come from the germline V gene. The CDR3 is CASSLDGGGDGTQYF. For the CDR3, the DNA is TGTGCCAGCAGCTTAGATGGCGGGGGGGATGGGACCCAGTACTTC.

The CDR3 here is CSARQGTASGNTIYF. The CDR3 nucleotides are TGCAGCGCCCGACAGGGAACGGCCTCTGGAAACACCATATATTTT. This chain uses TRBV29-1 with TRBJ1-3; 7 bases fit TRBD1. The J segment lost 0 bases and the V segment lost 7 bases, leaving 9 bases of the junction unmatched. Germline CDR1 reads SQVTM; CDR2 reads ANQGSEA. CDR3 length: 15 amino acids.

V is TRBV29-1 and J is TRBJ2-1; 7 nucleotides match TRBD2. The CDR3 has 14 amino acids. CDR1 and CDR2 (germline): SQVTM, ANQGSEA. V was pared by 3 bases and J by 2 bases, with 4 bases of the junction left unmatched. This chain's CDR3 is CSVEGGFPYNEQFF. Here the CDR3 DNA reads TGCAGCGTTGAGGGGGGGTTCCCCTACAATGAGCAGTTCTTC.

The V and J genes are TRBV30 and TRBJ1-5; no definite D call. Germline values: CDR1 GTSNPN, CDR2 SVGIG (reference sequence). This CDR3 has 13 amino acids. V was cut by 2 bases and J by 4 bases, with 9 bases left in between. CDR3 protein: CAWSMEVNQPQHF. The CDR3 nucleotides are TGTGCCTGGAGTATGGAGGTAAATCAGCCCCAGCATTTT.

Points on this clone: The junction shows a germline mismatch at one end, possibly a read error. V and J are TRBV6-5 and TRBJ2-7; 11 positions agree with TRBD2. CDR3 length: 14 amino acids. From germline, CDR1 is MNHEY and CDR2 SVGAGI. CDR3 sequence: CASSYSGLAEEQCF. In nucleotides, the CDR3 is TGTGCCAGCAGTTACTCGGGACTAGCGGAGGAGCAGTGCTTC.

This sequence joins TRBV7-6 and TRBJ1-5; a weak D match, TRBD1 (5 bases). V dropped 2 bases and J dropped 0 bases, with 8 bases sitting between them. The CDR3 is made up of 15 amino acids. Germline CDR1 reads SGHVS; CDR2 reads FNYEAQ. CDR3 amino acids: CASSLTGSSNQPQHF. The CDR3 nucleotides are TGTGCCAGCAGCTTAACAGGATCTAGCAATCAGCCCCAGCATTTT.

This chain connects TRBV6-6 to TRBJ2-7, with 10 bases fitting TRBD1. The trim removed 6 bases at V and 4 bases at J, leaving 9 bases unmatched. Germline V gene sequence: CDR1 MNHNY, CDR2 SVGAGI (reference sequence). This CDR3 contains 15 residues. The DNA of the CDR3 is TGTGCCAGCAGGAAAGACAGGGGGCAGTTTTACGAGCAGTACTTC. Protein: CASRKDRGQFYEQYF.

The V gene is TRBV27, the J gene TRBJ2-1, with D unresolved. Germline values: CDR1 MNHEY, CDR2 SMNVEV (reference sequence). CDR3 length: 12 amino acids. Trimming removed 8 bases at V and 3 bases at J, with 8 bases between. The CDR3 nucleotides read TGTGCCAGCGCGGAGCGCTACAATGAGCAGTTCTTC. Residues: CASAERYNEQFF.